This T cell receptor (beta chain) emerged from a study of shared clonotypes between healthy human individuals. Study outcomes and limitations: Among a few donors, about 5% of naive CD4 clonotypes were found in common. Richness estimates generally favored naive over memory subsets. Though the depth was large, rarefaction showed that sorted-subset sequencing was incomplete. Clonotype sharing among donors, it was expected, would be affected by sequencing depth.

With regard to this clone: Antigen unknown.

This CDR3 has 14 amino acids. From germline, CDR1 is MDHEN and CDR2 SYDVKM. Deletions cut 3 bases from V and 0 bases from J, with 3 bases between. Sequencing used immunoSEQ multiplex PCR; TCRdb keeps in-frame clones, though not all of them. This table holds approximately 530,000 clones, almost 97% found once. The material sequenced was naive CD4+ T cells sorted from blood. The subset was: CD45RA+ positively selected. The chain is built from TRBV28 and TRBJ2-6, with D hard to call. This TCR was recovered from a woman in her thirties in good health. The DNA of the CDR3 is TGTGCCAGCAGTTTCCCCTCTGGGGCCAACGTCCTGACTTTC. Protein: CASSFPSGANVLTF. The full variable domain, completed using reference TRBV28 and TRBJ2-6, is DVKVTQSSRYLVKRTGEKVFLECVQDMDHENMFWYRQDPGLGLRLIYFSYDVKMKEKGDIPEGYSVSREKKERFSLILESASTNQTSMYLCASSFPSGANVLTFGAGSRLTVL.